This T cell receptor beta chain was obtained from a study of monozygotic twins with inflammatory bowel disease. As for this clonotype: Its antigen is still unknown.

With the 5' RACE reads reprocessed, TCRdb shows one record per CDR3 protein and no DNA. Its clone listing holds roughly 150,000 distinct CDR3 sequences. The CDR3 totals 13 residues. Per germline, CDR1 MGHDK and CDR2 SYGVNS. General study points: The study found lower TCRbeta diversity (inverse Simpson) in IBD patients than in healthy co-twins. Comparison of concordant versus discordant twins revealed no difference in repertoire similarity, possibly due to limited power.

After skipping T cell sorting, the authors isolated total RNA from whole blood. This TCR derives from a human donor with ulcerative colitis or Crohn's disease, or a healthy co-twin of an affected twin (not recorded which). Sequenced: blood. The chain carries TRBV25-1 and TRBJ1-4; TCRdb reports TRBD1, a call that lacks DNA to check it against. CDR3 sequence: CASSEQGREKLFF.